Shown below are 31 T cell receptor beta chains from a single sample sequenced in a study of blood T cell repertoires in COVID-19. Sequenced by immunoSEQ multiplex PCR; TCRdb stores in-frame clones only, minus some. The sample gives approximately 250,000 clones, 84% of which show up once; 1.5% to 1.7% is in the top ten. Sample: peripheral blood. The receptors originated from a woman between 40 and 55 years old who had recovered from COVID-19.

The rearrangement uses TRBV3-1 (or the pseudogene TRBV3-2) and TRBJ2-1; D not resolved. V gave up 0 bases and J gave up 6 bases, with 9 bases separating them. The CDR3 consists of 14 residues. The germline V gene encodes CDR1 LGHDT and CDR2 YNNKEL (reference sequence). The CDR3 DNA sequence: TGTGCCAGCAGCCAAGATGGTTACGGCAATGAGCAGTTCTTC. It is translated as CASSQDGYGNEQFF.

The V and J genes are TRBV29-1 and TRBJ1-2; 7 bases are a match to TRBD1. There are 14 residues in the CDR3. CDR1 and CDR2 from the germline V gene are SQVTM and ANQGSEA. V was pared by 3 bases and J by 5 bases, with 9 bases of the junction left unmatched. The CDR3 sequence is CSVERGGTAYGYTF. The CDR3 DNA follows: TGCAGCGTTGAGCGGGGGGGGACAGCTTATGGCTACACCTTC.

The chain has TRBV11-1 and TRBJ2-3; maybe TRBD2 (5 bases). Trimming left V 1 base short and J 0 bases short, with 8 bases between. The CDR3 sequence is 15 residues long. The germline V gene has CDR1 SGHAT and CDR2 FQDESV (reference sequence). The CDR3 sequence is CASSLDGVSTDTQYF. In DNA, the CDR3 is TGTGCCAGCAGCTTAGACGGGGTCAGCACAGATACGCAGTATTTT.

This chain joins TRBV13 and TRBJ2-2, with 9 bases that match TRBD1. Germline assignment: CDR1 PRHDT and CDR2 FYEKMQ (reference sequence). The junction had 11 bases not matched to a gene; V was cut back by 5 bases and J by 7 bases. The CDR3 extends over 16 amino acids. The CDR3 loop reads CASSPPQGAVNGELFF. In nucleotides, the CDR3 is TGTGCCAGCAGCCCACCACAGGGGGCAGTGAACGGGGAGCTGTTTTTT.

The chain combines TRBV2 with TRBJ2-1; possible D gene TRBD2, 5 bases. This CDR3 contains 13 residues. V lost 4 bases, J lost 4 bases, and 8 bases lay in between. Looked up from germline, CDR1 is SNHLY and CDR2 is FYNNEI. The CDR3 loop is CASSAGGYNEQFF. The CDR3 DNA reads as TGTGCCAGCAGTGCTGGAGGATACAATGAGCAGTTCTTC.

The CDR3: CASSAPLVDTQYF. CDR3 DNA: TGTGCCAGCAGTGCCCCCCTTGTCGATACGCAGTATTTT. This chain uses TRBV2 with TRBJ2-3; the D is unclear. Germline V gene data show CDR1 as SNHLY and CDR2 as FYNNEI. The CDR3 has 13 residues. Trimming removed 4 bases from V and 6 bases from J, with 11 bases in between.

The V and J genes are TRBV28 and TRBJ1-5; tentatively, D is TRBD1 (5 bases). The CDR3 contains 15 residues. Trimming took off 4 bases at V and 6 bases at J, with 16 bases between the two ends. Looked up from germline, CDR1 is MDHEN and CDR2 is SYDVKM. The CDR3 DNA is TGTGCCAGCAGTTGGGGCCCGGGGGTGGGTCAGCCCCAGCATTTT. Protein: CASSWGPGVGQPQHF.

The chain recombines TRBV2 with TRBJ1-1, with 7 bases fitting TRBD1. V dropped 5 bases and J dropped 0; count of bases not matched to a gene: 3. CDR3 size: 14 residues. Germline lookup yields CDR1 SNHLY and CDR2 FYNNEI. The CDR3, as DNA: TGTGCCAGCAGTCGGGACAGCATGAACACTGAAGCTTTCTTT. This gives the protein CASSRDSMNTEAFF.

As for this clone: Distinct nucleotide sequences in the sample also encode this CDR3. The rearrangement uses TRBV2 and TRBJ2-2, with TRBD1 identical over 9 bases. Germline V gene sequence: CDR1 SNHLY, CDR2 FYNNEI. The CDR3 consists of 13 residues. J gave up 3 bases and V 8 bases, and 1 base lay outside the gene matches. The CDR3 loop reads CASGTGYTGELFF. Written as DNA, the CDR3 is TGTGCCAGCGGGACAGGGTACACCGGGGAGCTGTTTTTT.

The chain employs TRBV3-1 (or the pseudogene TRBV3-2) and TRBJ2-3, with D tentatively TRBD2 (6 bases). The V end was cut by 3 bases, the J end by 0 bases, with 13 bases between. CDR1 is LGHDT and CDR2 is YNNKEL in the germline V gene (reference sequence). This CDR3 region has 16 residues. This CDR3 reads CASSQGDFTSTDTQYF. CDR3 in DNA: TGTGCCAGCAGCCAGGGGGACTTTACTAGCACAGATACGCAGTATTTT.

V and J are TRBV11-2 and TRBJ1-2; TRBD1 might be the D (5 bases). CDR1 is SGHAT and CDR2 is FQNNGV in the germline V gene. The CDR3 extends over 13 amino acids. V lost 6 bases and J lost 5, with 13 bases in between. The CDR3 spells CASSAGQTYGYTF. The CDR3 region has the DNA TGTGCCAGCAGTGCGGGGCAGACTTATGGCTACACCTTC.

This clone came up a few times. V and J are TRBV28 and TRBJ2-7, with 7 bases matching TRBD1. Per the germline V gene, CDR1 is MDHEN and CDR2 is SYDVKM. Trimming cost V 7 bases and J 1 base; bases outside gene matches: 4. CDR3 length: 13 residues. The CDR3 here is CASTQGVSYEQYF. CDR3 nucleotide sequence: TGTGCCAGCACGCAGGGGGTTTCCTACGAGCAGTACTTC.

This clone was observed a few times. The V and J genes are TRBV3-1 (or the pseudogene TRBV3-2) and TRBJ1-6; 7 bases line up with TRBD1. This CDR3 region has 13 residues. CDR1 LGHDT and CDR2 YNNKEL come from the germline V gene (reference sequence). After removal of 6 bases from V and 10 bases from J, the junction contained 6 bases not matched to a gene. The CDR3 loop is CASSPETGSPLHF. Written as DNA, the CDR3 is TGTGCCAGCAGTCCAGAGACAGGGTCACCCCTCCACTTT.

CDR3 coding DNA: TGTGCCAGCAGTGATCAGGGTACCCTAGGTGCTTTCTTT. It codes for CASSDQGTLGAFF. This sequence joins TRBV25-1 and TRBJ1-1; D is possibly TRBD1 (5 bases). The CDR3 runs to 13 residues. Germline V CDR1 and CDR2: MGHDK, SYGVNS. V lost 3 bases to trimming and J lost 11 bases, with 16 bases between them.

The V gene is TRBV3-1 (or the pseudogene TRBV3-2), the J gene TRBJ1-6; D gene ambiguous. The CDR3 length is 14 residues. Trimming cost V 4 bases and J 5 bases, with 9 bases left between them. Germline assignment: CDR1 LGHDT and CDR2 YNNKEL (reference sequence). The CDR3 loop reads CASSPDRDNSPLHF. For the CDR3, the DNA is TGTGCCAGCAGCCCCGATAGAGATAATTCACCCCTCCACTTT.

CDR3 residues: CASSPGTGNEKLFF. The CDR3 nucleotides read TGTGCCAGCAGCCCCGGGACAGGGAATGAAAAACTGTTTTTT. This chain joins TRBV7-9 and TRBJ1-4; 9 bases match TRBD1. CDR3 length: 14 residues. V was clipped by 5 bases and J by 5 bases; unmatched bases: 3. The V gene's germline CDR1 is SEHNR and CDR2 FQNEAQ (reference sequence).

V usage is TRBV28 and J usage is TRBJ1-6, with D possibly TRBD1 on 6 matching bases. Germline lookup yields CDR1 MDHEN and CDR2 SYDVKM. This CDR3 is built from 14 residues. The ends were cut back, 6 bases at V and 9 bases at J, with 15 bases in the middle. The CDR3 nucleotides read TGTGCCAGCAGGCGACAGGTCTCTGGTTCACCCCTCCACTTT. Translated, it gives CASRRQVSGSPLHF.

The CDR3 reads CATSTPGDTQYF. Here the CDR3 DNA reads TGTGCCACCAGCACTCCCGGGGATACGCAGTATTTT. This chain links TRBV15 with TRBJ2-3; D not certain. Germline V lookup: CDR1 LNHNV, CDR2 YYDKDF (reference sequence). The length of the CDR3 is 12 residues. V lost 4 bases and J lost 6, with 8 bases in between.

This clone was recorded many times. CDR3 coding DNA: TGTGCCAGCAGTTACAGGTACATGAACACTGAAGCTTTCTTT. Its protein product is CASSYRYMNTEAFF. The chain carries TRBV2 and TRBJ1-1; weak D call: TRBD1 (5 bases). CDR3 length equals 14 residues. Looked up from germline, CDR1 is SNHLY and CDR2 is FYNNEI. V was cut by 5 bases and J by 0 bases, with 10 bases left in between.

The CDR3 loop reads CSALVRDTQYF. CDR3 in DNA: TGCAGTGCTCTTGTGAGAGATACGCAGTATTTT. The rearrangement joins TRBV20-1 to TRBJ2-3; D is uncertain. The CDR3 consists of 11 residues. CDR1 is DFQATT and CDR2 is SNEGSKA in the germline V gene (reference sequence). V dropped 5 bases and J dropped 5 bases, with 8 bases sitting between them.

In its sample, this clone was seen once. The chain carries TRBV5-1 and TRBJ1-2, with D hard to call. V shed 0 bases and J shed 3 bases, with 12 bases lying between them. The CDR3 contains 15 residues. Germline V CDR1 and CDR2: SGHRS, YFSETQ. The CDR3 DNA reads TGCGCCAGCAGCTTGGCCGGCCCGGGGTACTATGGCTACACCTTC. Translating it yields CASSLAGPGYYGYTF.

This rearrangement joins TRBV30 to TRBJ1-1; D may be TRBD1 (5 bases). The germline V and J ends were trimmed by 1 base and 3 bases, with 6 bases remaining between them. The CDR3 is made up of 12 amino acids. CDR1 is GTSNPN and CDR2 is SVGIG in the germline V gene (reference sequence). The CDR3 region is CAWSGGDTEAFF. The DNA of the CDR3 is TGTGCCTGGAGTGGGGGGGACACTGAAGCTTTCTTT.

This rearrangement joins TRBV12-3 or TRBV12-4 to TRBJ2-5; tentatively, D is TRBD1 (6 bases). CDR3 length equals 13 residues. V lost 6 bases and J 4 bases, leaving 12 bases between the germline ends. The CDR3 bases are TGTGCCAGCAGCCAGGGACATCGAGAGACCCAGTACTTC. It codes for CASSQGHRETQYF.

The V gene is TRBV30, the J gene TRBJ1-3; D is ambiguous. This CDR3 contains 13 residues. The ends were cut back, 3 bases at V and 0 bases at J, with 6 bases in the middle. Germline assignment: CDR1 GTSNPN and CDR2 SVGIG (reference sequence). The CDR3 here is CAWRAFSGNTIYF. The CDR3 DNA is TGTGCCTGGAGAGCCTTCTCTGGAAACACCATATATTTT. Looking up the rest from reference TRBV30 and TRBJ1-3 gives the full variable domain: SQTIHQWPATLVQPVGSPLSLECTVEGTSNPNLYWYRQAAGRGLQLLFYSVGIGQISSEVPQNLSASRPQDRQFILSSKKLLLSDSGFYLCAWRAFSGNTIYFGEGSWLTVV.

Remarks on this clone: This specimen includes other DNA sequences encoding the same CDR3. DNA of the CDR3: TGTGCCAGCAGCTTAGGGACTGCTAACACTGAAGCTTTCTTT. Translating gives CASSLGTANTEAFF. The chain is built from TRBV7-8 and TRBJ1-1; D not certain. Germline assignment: CDR1 SGHVS and CDR2 FQNEAQ. Trimming took 1 base from V and 2 from J, leaving 8 bases between them. CDR3 length: 14 amino acids. Drawing the rest from reference TRBV7-8 and TRBJ1-1, the complete variable domain is GAGVSQSPRYKVAKRGQDVALRCDPISGHVSLFWYQQALGQGPEFLTYFQNEAQLDKSGLPSDRFFAERPEGSVSTLKIQRTQQEDSAVYLCASSLGTANTEAFFGQGTRLTVV.

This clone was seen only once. The CDR3 reads CASSLTGQGEEKLFF. The CDR3 DNA reads as TGTGCCAGCAGCCTCACGGGACAGGGGGAGGAAAAACTGTTTTTT. The J gene is TRBJ1-4, the V gene TRBV6-5; 11 positions match TRBD1. The CDR3 contains 15 residues. Looked up from germline, CDR1 is MNHEY and CDR2 is SVGAGI. V was clipped by 6 bases and J by 8 bases; unmatched bases: 8.

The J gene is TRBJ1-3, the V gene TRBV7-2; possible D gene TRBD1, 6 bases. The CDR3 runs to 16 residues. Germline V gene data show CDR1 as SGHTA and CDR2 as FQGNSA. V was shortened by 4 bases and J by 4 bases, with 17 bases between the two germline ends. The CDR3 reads CASSSDRDLGGNTIYF. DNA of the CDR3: TGTGCCAGCAGCTCGGACAGAGATCTGGGAGGAAACACCATATATTTT.

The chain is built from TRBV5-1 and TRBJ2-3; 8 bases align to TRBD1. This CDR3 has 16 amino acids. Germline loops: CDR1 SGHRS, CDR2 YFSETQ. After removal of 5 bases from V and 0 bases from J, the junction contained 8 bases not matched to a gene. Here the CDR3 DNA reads TGCGCCAGCAGAGACCAAACAGGGGGGAGCACAGATACGCAGTATTTT. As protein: CASRDQTGGSTDTQYF. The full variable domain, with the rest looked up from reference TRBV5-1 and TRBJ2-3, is KAGVTQTPRYLIKTRGQQVTLSCSPISGHRSVSWYQQTPGQGLQFLFEYFSETQRNKGNFPGRFSGRQFSNSRSEMNVSTLELGDSALYLCASRDQTGGSTDTQYFGPGTRLTVL.

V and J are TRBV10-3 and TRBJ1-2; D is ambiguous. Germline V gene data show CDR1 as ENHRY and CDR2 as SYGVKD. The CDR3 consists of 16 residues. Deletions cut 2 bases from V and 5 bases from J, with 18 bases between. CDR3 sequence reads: CAISESKGVREYGYTF. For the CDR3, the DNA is TGTGCCATCAGTGAGAGTAAGGGAGTCAGAGAATATGGCTACACCTTC.

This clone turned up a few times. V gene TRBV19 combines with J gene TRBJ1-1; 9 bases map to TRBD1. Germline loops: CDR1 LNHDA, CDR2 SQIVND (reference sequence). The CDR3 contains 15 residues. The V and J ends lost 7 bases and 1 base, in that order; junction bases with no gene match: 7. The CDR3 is CASKQGAFPNTEAFF. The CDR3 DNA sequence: TGTGCCAGTAAACAGGGGGCTTTCCCGAACACTGAAGCTTTCTTT.

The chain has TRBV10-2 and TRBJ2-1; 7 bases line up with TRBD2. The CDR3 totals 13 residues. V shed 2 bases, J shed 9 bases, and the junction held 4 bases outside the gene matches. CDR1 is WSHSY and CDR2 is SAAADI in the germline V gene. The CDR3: CASSEQTGGEQFF. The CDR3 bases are TGCGCCAGCAGTGAGCAAACGGGGGGTGAGCAGTTCTTC.